This entry features one T cell receptor beta chain sequence. The antigen remains undetermined. The junction differs from germline at one of its ends, possibly a read error. This sample was taken from a study of cytomegalovirus exposure and HLA in healthy donors. Study in general: Early released data comprised some 85 million unique TCRs from HLA-typed donors. The study, taken as a whole, reports: TCR beta V- and J-gene trimming was later associated with a missense DCLRE1C variant. Reports indicated that the classifier achieved high specificity and sensitivity in diagnosing cytomegalovirus status.

This CDR3 contains 15 residues. Germline V gene lookup returns CDR1 MDHEN and CDR2 SYDVKM. It was with 60 Vbeta and 13 Jbeta primers that the PCR ran. In the original workflow: As a later analysis found, there were 78 million or so unique TCR beta chains, of which around 9.9 million were shared. Profiled with immunoSEQ multiplex PCR; TCRdb holds only in-frame clones, not every one. The D gene and trimming were derived from the DNA, and the V and J assignments and clone size from that table. The sample has about 140,000 clones; about 78% are singletons. This chain joins TRBV28 and TRBJ2-2; 7 bases agree with TRBD2. What was sequenced was PBMCs. The sequence was collected from a man younger than 30 in good health and CMV-seronegative. CDR3 DNA sequence: TGTGCCAGCAGTCCCTGTAGCGGGCGGCACCGGGGAGCTGTTTTT. It codes for CASSPCSGRHRGAVF.